These 16 T cell receptor beta chains share one sample of origin, sequenced in a study of cytomegalovirus exposure and HLA in healthy donors. PCR employed 60 Vbeta and 13 Jbeta primers. Sequencing used immunoSEQ multiplex PCR; TCRdb keeps in-frame clones, though not all of them. The sample has some 120,000 clones; around 82% are singletons. Sample: PBMCs. These receptors were obtained from a female donor in good health and CMV-seronegative.

The chain joins TRBV15 to TRBJ1-2, with D maybe TRBD1 (6 bases). Per germline, CDR1 LNHNV and CDR2 YYDKDF (reference sequence). This CDR3 is built from 17 residues. Trimming stripped 1 base from V and 1 base from J, with 16 bases between. CDR3 DNA sequence: TGTGCCACCAGCAGAGGAGGGACATGGGCCGATAACTATGGCTACACCTTC. It encodes CATSRGGTWADNYGYTF.

The chain recombines TRBV30 with TRBJ1-2, with D possibly matching TRBD1 (5 bases). The CDR3 has 14 residues. CDR1 is GTSNPN and CDR2 is SVGIG in the germline V gene (reference sequence). V was shortened by 2 bases and J by 7 bases, with 17 bases between the two germline ends. DNA of the CDR3: TGTGCCTGGAGTAGGCTGGGGGGAGTCACTGGCTACACCTTC. This gives the protein CAWSRLGGVTGYTF.

The V call is TRBV5-1, the J call TRBJ2-2; the D is unclear. The germline V and J ends were trimmed by 4 bases and 5 bases, with 15 bases remaining between them. Germline CDR1 and CDR2: SGHRS and YFSETQ. The CDR3 runs to 15 residues. CDR3 DNA: TGCGCCAGCAGCCAGGATCACCCCGGAACCGGGGAGCTGTTTTTT. It yields the protein CASSQDHPGTGELFF.

The chain joins TRBV5-6 to TRBJ1-6; D not resolved. Per germline, CDR1 SGHDT and CDR2 YYEEEE. The CDR3 is made up of 16 amino acids. Deletions cut 4 bases from V and 2 bases from J, with 13 bases between. The CDR3 bases are TGTGCCAGCAGCCGCGGGTCCGGGGCCTATAATTCACCCCTCCACTTT. Its protein product is CASSRGSGAYNSPLHF.

This chain joins TRBV28 and TRBJ2-7; possibly TRBD1 for D (6 bases). In germline, CDR1 is MDHEN, CDR2 SYDVKM. This CDR3 has 12 residues. Trimming removed 7 bases at V and 5 bases at J, with 12 bases between. CDR3 sequence (DNA): TGTGCCAGCATTACAGGGAGTGACGAGCAGTACTTC. This gives the protein CASITGSDEQYF.

This clone occurred once. The chain combines TRBV27 with TRBJ1-2; D is unclear. In germline, CDR1 is MNHEY, CDR2 SMNVEV (reference sequence). The germline V and J ends were trimmed by 11 bases and 5 bases, with 15 bases remaining between them. The CDR3 extends over 12 amino acids. The CDR3, as DNA: TGTGCCGGCCAGCGGCAGCAGTATGGCTACACCTTC. Residues: CAGQRQQYGYTF.

For the CDR3, the DNA is TGCGCCAGCAGCCAAACGGGACTCCCGGGAGATACGCAGTATTTT. It codes for CASSQTGLPGDTQYF. The chain couples TRBV4-1 to TRBJ2-3; TRBD2 might be the D (6 bases). Germline V gene data show CDR1 as MGHRA and CDR2 as YSYEKL. With 2 bases removed from V and 5 bases from J, the gap between germline ends came to 14 bases. The CDR3 totals 15 residues.

The V and J genes are TRBV2 and TRBJ1-5; TRBD1 aligns across 9 bases. Germline V lookup: CDR1 SNHLY, CDR2 FYNNEI. This CDR3 contains 15 residues. After removal of 3 bases from V and 7 bases from J, the junction contained 7 bases not matched to a gene. Written as DNA, the CDR3 is TGTGCCAGCAGTGACGGGACAGGGCTACAACAGCCCCAGCATTTT. This codes for CASSDGTGLQQPQHF. Using reference TRBV2 and TRBJ1-5 for the parts outside the CDR3, the full variable domain is EPEVTQTPSHQVTQMGQEVILRCVPISNHLYFYWYRQILGQKVEFLVSFYNNEISEKSEIFDDQFSVERPDGSNFTLKIRSTKLEDSAMYFCASSDGTGLQQPQHFGDGTRLSIL.

The genes are TRBV6-1 and TRBJ2-7; 9 nucleotides agree with TRBD2. This CDR3 spans 15 amino acids. Germline loops: CDR1 MNHNS, CDR2 SASEGT. Losses at the gene ends were 2 bases for V and 0 bases for J; bases not matched to a gene: 2. CDR3 sequence: CASSEPSGISYEQYF. For the CDR3, the DNA is TGTGCCAGCAGTGAACCTAGCGGGATCTCCTACGAGCAGTACTTC.

This clone occurred a few times. V is TRBV7-9 and J is TRBJ1-2, with D perhaps matching TRBD1 (6 bases). Trimming removed 5 bases at V and 3 bases at J, with 19 bases between. Germline V gene data show CDR1 as SEHNR and CDR2 as FQNEAQ (reference sequence). The CDR3 contains 16 residues. CDR3 sequence (DNA): TGTGCCAGCAGCCCTTCCGGCCGGGGGGCCGACTATGGCTACACCTTC. This encodes CASSPSGRGADYGYTF.

This chain links TRBV11-2 with TRBJ2-7, with TRBD2 matching 8 bases. The CDR3 has 16 amino acids. V was pared by 7 bases and J by 4 bases, with 15 bases of the junction left unmatched. Germline lookup yields CDR1 SGHAT and CDR2 FQNNGV. The CDR3 sequence: CASNKPSVAGSYEQYF. CDR3 nucleotide sequence: TGTGCCAGCAACAAACCCAGCGTAGCGGGATCGTACGAGCAGTACTTC. Full variable domain (outside the CDR3, taken from reference TRBV11-2 and TRBJ2-7): EAGVAQSPRYKIIEKRQSVAFWCNPISGHATLYWYQQILGQGPKLLIQFQNNGVVDDSQLPKDRFSAERLKGVDSTLKIQPAKLEDSAVYLCASNKPSVAGSYEQYFGPGTRLTVT.

This clone was detected only a few times. The gene calls are TRBV14 and TRBJ1-1, with a possible D match to TRBD1 (5 bases). Germline CDR1 reads SGHDN; CDR2 reads FVKESK. V shed 1 base and J shed 4 bases, with 13 bases lying between them. The CDR3 covers 15 residues. The CDR3 is CASSQVKGVGTEAFF. The CDR3, as DNA: TGTGCCAGCAGCCAAGTAAAAGGGGTAGGCACTGAAGCTTTCTTT.

V gene TRBV5-1 combines with J gene TRBJ1-4; 7 bases agree with TRBD1. J lost 4 bases, V lost 1 base, and 13 bases had no gene match. This CDR3 comprises 18 residues. CDR1 and CDR2 (germline): SGHRS, YFSETQ. The CDR3 here is CASSLPAGGGSGNEKLFF. The CDR3 bases are TGCGCCAGCAGCTTGCCCGCAGGGGGAGGAAGTGGTAATGAAAAACTGTTTTTT.

The V and J genes are TRBV9 and TRBJ2-7, with 9 bases aligning to TRBD1. Trimming removed 1 base from V and 6 bases from J; junction bases left unmatched: 11. Germline loops: CDR1 SGDLS, CDR2 YYNGEE. There are 16 residues in the CDR3. The CDR3: CASSVRGGQGVFEQYF. The CDR3 nucleotides read TGTGCCAGCAGCGTAAGAGGGGGACAGGGTGTTTTCGAGCAGTACTTC.

This clone was picked up one time. The rearrangement joins TRBV6-6 to TRBJ2-2; 9 bases fit TRBD2. The CDR3 totals 16 residues. The V and J ends lost 1 base and 7 bases, in that order; junction bases with no gene match: 7. Per germline, CDR1 MNHNY and CDR2 SVGAGI (reference sequence). CDR3 DNA sequence: TGTGCCAGCAGTTACTTAGCGGGAGTGTCGGTCGGGGAGCTGTTTTTT. It is translated as CASSYLAGVSVGELFF.

Comment on this clone: Since the CDR3 does not end with the conserved phenylalanine or tryptophan, this likely comes from a read error. It is unclear where the CDR3 begins or ends on the DNA, so no DNA is shown, and the CDR3 is as TCRdb lists it. The chain employs TRBV30 and TRBJ2-7; whether TRBD2, the table's D call, matches the DNA was not checked. Germline CDR1 is GTSNPN and CDR2 is SVGIG (reference sequence). The CDR3 length is 12 residues, termini included. The CDR3 sequence is CAWSANGLNPSL.